Listed here is a single T cell receptor (beta chain). Source study methods: Researchers report that nucleated cell counts were estimated from reference gene primer amplification. The assay was immunoSEQ multiplex PCR, and TCRdb's table has in-frame clones only and misses some. D and trimming were read from the DNA, whereas the V and J calls and clone size are those reported in that table. The data show 200,000 or so clones, 84% seen once. V was clipped by 6 bases and J by 7 bases, with 18 bases between them. The CDR3 length is 14 residues. Germline V gives CDR1 MNHEY, CDR2 SVGAGI. This record comes from a study of blood T cell repertoires in COVID-19. About the study: The United States, Italy and Spain were the sources of the acute and convalescent COVID-19 samples. T cells, B-cell-depleted T cells, or PBMCs supplied cDNA or gDNA.

The sequencing input was peripheral blood. The origin of this receptor is a man younger than 40 with active or convalescent COVID-19. The chain uses TRBV6-5 and TRBJ1-2; maybe TRBD1 (5 bases). This chain's CDR3 is CASSRDSREGGYTF. The CDR3 nucleotides are TGTGCCAGCAGCCGCGACTCCAGGGAGGGTGGCTACACCTTC.